These T cell receptor beta chains were read from a single sample in a study of blood T cell repertoires in COVID-19. The repertoire was sequenced with immunoSEQ multiplex PCR; TCRdb's copy has only in-frame clones and lacks some. Here the sample spans over 300,000 clones, 80% to 90% being singletons. Sequencing used PBMCs or T cells enriched from blood (not recorded which). These receptors originate from a young man who had recovered from COVID-19. The CDR3 runs from the conserved cysteine through the conserved F or W. Each record gives: J gene, V gene, clone size, D gene, CDR3 DNA, CDR3 protein. The D gene is left open where the match is weak. For some rows the clone size is stated as once, few or many, or as a class when expanded; others skip it.

J: TRBJ1-6
V: TRBV7-2
size: NA
D: NA
DNA: TGTGCCAGCAGACAGGGCCTAAGCTCCTATAATTCACCCCTCCACTTT
CDR3: CASRQGLSSYNSPLHF

J: TRBJ1-1
V: TRBV10-3
size: NA
D: NA
DNA: TGTGCCATCGTAGCAGGGGTGAACACTGAAGCTTTCTTT
CDR3: CAIVAGVNTEAFF

J: TRBJ2-1
V: TRBV19
size: NA
D: NA
DNA: TGTGCCAGTAGTATAGATCGGGTAGGCTTGGCCTACAATGAGCAGTTCTTC
CDR3: CASSIDRVGLAYNEQFF

J: TRBJ1-1
V: TRBV10-3
size: NA
D: TRBD1
DNA: TGTGCCATCAGTGCCCGGGACAGGGAGGGGAACACTGAAGCTTTCTTT
CDR3: CAISARDREGNTEAFF

J: TRBJ1-4
V: TRBV6-5
size: NA
D: NA
DNA: TGTGCCAGCAGTTACTCGGGGGCGTCTGGGGAAGAAAAACTGTTTTTT
CDR3: CASSYSGASGEEKLFF

J: TRBJ2-7
V: TRBV30
size: once
D: NA
DNA: TGTGCCTGGAGTGGCGGCTTGTACGAGCAGTACTTC
CDR3: CAWSGGLYEQYF

J: TRBJ2-6
V: TRBV10-3
size: NA
D: TRBD1
DNA: TGTGCCATCACTCAGGGACAGGCCAGCTCTGGGGCCAACGTCCTGACTTTC
CDR3: CAITQGQASSGANVLTF

J: TRBJ1-2
V: TRBV5-6
size: NA
D: TRBD1
DNA: TGTGCCAGCACCCTGGAAGGGGGCAGGTATGGCTACACCTTC
CDR3: CASTLEGGRYGYTF

J: TRBJ2-7
V: TRBV4-1
size: once
D: NA
DNA: TGCGCCAGCAGCCAAGGGGCCAGGGTGAACTACGAGCAGTACTTC
CDR3: CASSQGARVNYEQYF

J: TRBJ2-3
V: TRBV6-5
size: NA
D: NA
DNA: TGTGCCAGCAGTTACTCGAAAGTAGCGACCACAGATACGCAGTATTTT
CDR3: CASSYSKVATTDTQYF

J: TRBJ1-6
V: TRBV6-5
size: NA
D: NA
DNA: TGTGCCAGCAGTTACATGGGCAATAATTCACCCCTCCACTTT
CDR3: CASSYMGNNSPLHF

J: TRBJ1-2
V: TRBV9
size: NA
D: TRBD1
DNA: TGTGCCAGCAGCGATATACAGGGGGGCTATGGCTACACCTTC
CDR3: CASSDIQGGYGYTF

J: TRBJ1-3
V: TRBV5-8
size: NA
D: NA
DNA: TGTGCCAGCAGCTTGGTCGGTGACAGTGGAAACACCATATATTTT
CDR3: CASSLVGDSGNTIYF

J: TRBJ1-1
V: TRBV5-1
size: few
D: NA
DNA: TGCGCCAGCAGCTTCGAGGGAGCGGGGAACACTGAAGCTTTCTTT
CDR3: CASSFEGAGNTEAFF

J: TRBJ1-2
V: TRBV5-1
size: NA
D: TRBD1
DNA: TGCGCCAGCAGGAGTGGGACAGGGGGCGTCGGCTACACCTTC
CDR3: CASRSGTGGVGYTF

J: TRBJ2-1
V: TRBV3-1/TRBV3-2
size: NA
D: TRBD2
DNA: TGTGCCAGCAGCCCTACTAGCGGGAGCTTCAATGAGCAGTTCTTC
CDR3: CASSPTSGSFNEQFF

J: TRBJ1-5
V: TRBV12-3/TRBV12-4
size: NA
D: NA
DNA: TGTGCCAGCCTCAGGGGTGGCAATCAGCCCCAGCATTTT
CDR3: CASLRGGNQPQHF

J: TRBJ1-5
V: TRBV7-8
size: NA
D: NA
DNA: TGTGCCAGCAGCTTAGCGCCGGCGGAAAGCAATCAGCCCCAGCATTTT
CDR3: CASSLAPAESNQPQHF

J: TRBJ1-5
V: TRBV30
size: once
D: TRBD1
DNA: TGTGCCTGGGACAGGGGGCGCGCTCAGGTCCAGCATTTT
CDR3: CAWDRGRAQVQHF

J: TRBJ1-4
V: TRBV2
size: NA
D: TRBD1
DNA: TGTGCCAGCAGTTCCGACAGGGGTTTTCATGAAAAACTGTTTTTT
CDR3: CASSSDRGFHEKLFF

J: TRBJ2-5
V: TRBV5-1
size: once
D: NA
DNA: TGCGCCAGCAGCCCGAGCCTGGCGGGGGAGACCCAGTACTTC
CDR3: CASSPSLAGETQYF

J: TRBJ2-7
V: TRBV6-5
size: NA
D: TRBD2
DNA: TGTGCCAGCAGGCCGGGACTACTGTACGAGCAGTACTTC
CDR3: CASRPGLLYEQYF

J: TRBJ2-3
V: TRBV4-3
size: once
D: NA
DNA: TGCGCCAGCAGCCAAGGTTATAACACAGATACGCAGTATTTT
CDR3: CASSQGYNTDTQYF

J: TRBJ1-5
V: TRBV6-6
size: NA
D: TRBD1
DNA: TGTGCCAGCAGCCACGGTGGGACAGGGATTAATCAGCCCCAGCATTTT
CDR3: CASSHGGTGINQPQHF

J: TRBJ1-1
V: TRBV20-1
size: NA
D: NA
DNA: TGCAGTGCTAGTCAGGGCCAAACTGAAGCTTTCTTT
CDR3: CSASQGQTEAFF